This T cell receptor (beta chain) was identified in a study of beta chain features in type 1 diabetes. The V segment lost 5 bases and the J segment 10 bases; nucleotides outside the gene matches: 6. Germline V gives CDR1 GTSNPN, CDR2 SVGIG (reference sequence). CDR3 size: 12 residues. Expressed TCRB transcripts were sequenced after all isolated RNA was converted to cDNA. Data came from immunoSEQ multiplex PCR; TCRdb stores just in-frame clones and leaves some out. The data show around 340,000 clones, about 18% seen once. Study-level results: Fewer junction insertions and more nucleotide deletions appeared in type 1 diabetes patients.

Details on this clone: Its specificity is unknown.

Only one heparinised blood draw was taken per donor, and its volume averaged about 120 mL. Sorted CD4+ subsets: naive, central memory, regulatory, stem cell-like memory (CD45RO/CCR7/CD25/CD127/CD95/CD27 panel). Each sorted population was over 95% pure. The receptor was isolated from a woman between 18 and 29 years old in good health. Material for sequencing was naive CD4+ T cells from blood. The chain links TRBV30 to TRBJ1-1; TRBD1 matches 11 bases. This CDR3 is CAWGTGGPIAFF. The CDR3 nucleotides are TGTGCCTGGGGGACAGGGGGTCCAATAGCTTTCTTT.